Listed below are T cell receptor beta chains from one sample, sequenced in a study of synovial regulatory T cells in juvenile arthritis. Data came from immunoSEQ multiplex PCR; TCRdb stores just in-frame clones and leaves some out. The sample is made up of about 10,000 clones, and the top ten hold around 0.71% of it. The sample was Treg cells from blood. These receptors were taken from a donor between 2 and 29 years old with juvenile idiopathic arthritis. The CDR3 runs from the conserved cysteine through the conserved F or W. Clone size is stated in some rows and not others, as once, few, many or a class when expanded.

cdr3_aa: CASSLDPRLRGNEKLFF; clone_size: NA; v_call: TRBV27; j_call: TRBJ1-4
cdr3_aa: CASSSTGPYEQYF; clone_size: NA; v_call: TRBV7-7; j_call: TRBJ2-7
cdr3_aa: CASSVTSGQGEKLFF; clone_size: NA; v_call: TRBV6-6; j_call: TRBJ1-4
cdr3_aa: CASSTRARGGYEQYF; clone_size: NA; v_call: TRBV19; j_call: TRBJ2-7
cdr3_aa: CASSPLQDAPKQFF; clone_size: NA; v_call: TRBV4-3; j_call: TRBJ2-1
cdr3_aa: CASSFLEGTYEQYF; clone_size: NA; v_call: TRBV5-4; j_call: TRBJ2-7
cdr3_aa: CASGVHRGGPYGYTF; clone_size: NA; v_call: TRBV19; j_call: TRBJ1-2
cdr3_aa: CASSPPGGARYEQYF; clone_size: NA; v_call: TRBV5-4; j_call: TRBJ2-7
cdr3_aa: CASSPAGGRKLFF; clone_size: NA; v_call: TRBV5-4; j_call: TRBJ1-4
cdr3_aa: CALTTGTDYSNQPQHF; clone_size: NA; v_call: TRBV10-3; j_call: TRBJ1-5
cdr3_aa: CASSQLRGPGYGYTF; clone_size: NA; v_call: TRBV4-1; j_call: TRBJ1-2
cdr3_aa: CASSDQGYGYTF; clone_size: NA; v_call: TRBV6-4; j_call: TRBJ1-2
cdr3_aa: CARSFGPPGFEKLFF; clone_size: NA; v_call: TRBV5-3; j_call: TRBJ1-4
cdr3_aa: CARSLVPQGVNTEAFF; clone_size: NA; v_call: TRBV5-3; j_call: TRBJ1-1
cdr3_aa: CATTLRDSQMEQPQHF; clone_size: NA; v_call: TRBV19; j_call: TRBJ1-5
cdr3_aa: CASKLDSSGNTIYF; clone_size: NA; v_call: TRBV5-6; j_call: TRBJ1-3
cdr3_aa: CASSQDRLAKAEQYF; clone_size: NA; v_call: TRBV4-3; j_call: TRBJ2-7
cdr3_aa: CASIRAPLGYGYTF; clone_size: NA; v_call: TRBV2; j_call: TRBJ1-2
cdr3_aa: CASSRSPGRVPNTIYF; clone_size: NA; v_call: TRBV19; j_call: TRBJ1-3
cdr3_aa: CAISPLGQAASNYGYTF; clone_size: NA; v_call: TRBV10-3; j_call: TRBJ1-2
cdr3_aa: CASSQDTRPHSYNEQFF; clone_size: NA; v_call: TRBV4-3; j_call: TRBJ2-1
cdr3_aa: CASRGGGTSYEQYF; clone_size: NA; v_call: TRBV19; j_call: TRBJ2-7
cdr3_aa: CASSQVLTGPDTEAFF; clone_size: NA; v_call: TRBV14; j_call: TRBJ1-1
cdr3_aa: CASGSGLADTDTQYF; clone_size: NA; v_call: TRBV12-5; j_call: TRBJ2-3
cdr3_aa: CASSRGDRGDYEQFF; clone_size: NA; v_call: TRBV4-3; j_call: TRBJ2-1
cdr3_aa: CAISEQGSVEAFF; clone_size: NA; v_call: TRBV10-3; j_call: TRBJ1-1
cdr3_aa: CASSQNPWQPQHF; clone_size: NA; v_call: TRBV4-1; j_call: TRBJ1-5
cdr3_aa: CAINGQGSHGYTF; clone_size: NA; v_call: TRBV10-3; j_call: TRBJ1-2
cdr3_aa: CASSIPGTGLGYTF; clone_size: NA; v_call: TRBV19; j_call: TRBJ1-2
cdr3_aa: CASSSGQGATNEKLFF; clone_size: NA; v_call: TRBV19; j_call: TRBJ1-4
cdr3_aa: CASSIRQGWDWAF; clone_size: NA; v_call: TRBV19; j_call: TRBJ1-2
cdr3_aa: CASRDRGLSPLHF; clone_size: NA; v_call: TRBV6-1; j_call: TRBJ1-6
cdr3_aa: CASRRRDRNTIYF; clone_size: NA; v_call: TRBV6-5; j_call: TRBJ1-3
cdr3_aa: CASSPRGQGEYF; clone_size: NA; v_call: TRBV5-6; j_call: TRBJ2-7
cdr3_aa: CAIRGGWDTEAFF; clone_size: NA; v_call: TRBV10-3; j_call: TRBJ1-1
cdr3_aa: CASSQDLGQPQHF; clone_size: NA; v_call: TRBV14; j_call: TRBJ1-5
cdr3_aa: CARRQVGAGNTIYF; clone_size: NA; v_call: TRBV10-2; j_call: TRBJ1-3
cdr3_aa: CASSYWHNTEAFF; clone_size: NA; v_call: TRBV6-6; j_call: TRBJ1-1
cdr3_aa: CASSFGRGKSAKNIQYF; clone_size: NA; v_call: TRBV5-1; j_call: TRBJ2-4
cdr3_aa: CAISRDRGRLDTGELFF; clone_size: NA; v_call: TRBV10-3; j_call: TRBJ2-2
cdr3_aa: CASSPTRRGPNTGELFF; clone_size: NA; v_call: TRBV18; j_call: TRBJ2-2
cdr3_aa: CASRFQGSEAFF; clone_size: NA; v_call: TRBV4-3; j_call: TRBJ1-1
cdr3_aa: CASSPRGQEDYEQYF; clone_size: NA; v_call: TRBV5-1; j_call: TRBJ2-7
cdr3_aa: CASSIGTGNVYGYTF; clone_size: NA; v_call: TRBV19; j_call: TRBJ1-2
cdr3_aa: CASSLVGYEQYF; clone_size: NA; v_call: TRBV5-1; j_call: TRBJ2-7
cdr3_aa: CASSLGISGNTIYF; clone_size: NA; v_call: TRBV2; j_call: TRBJ1-3
cdr3_aa: CAIRGRYNEQFF; clone_size: NA; v_call: TRBV10-3; j_call: TRBJ2-1
cdr3_aa: CSVGTEKLFF; clone_size: NA; v_call: TRBV29-1; j_call: TRBJ1-4
cdr3_aa: CASSLEGLSYEQYF; clone_size: medium-sized; v_call: TRBV27; j_call: TRBJ2-7
cdr3_aa: CASSGRTTNEQFF; clone_size: NA; v_call: TRBV19; j_call: TRBJ2-1
cdr3_aa: CASSLVGPQHF; clone_size: NA; v_call: TRBV28; j_call: TRBJ1-5
cdr3_aa: CASSQLAGGPGELFF; clone_size: NA; v_call: TRBV14; j_call: TRBJ2-2
cdr3_aa: CASSLGTGQQFF; clone_size: NA; v_call: TRBV19; j_call: TRBJ2-1
cdr3_aa: CASSQDPGLNEKLFF; clone_size: NA; v_call: TRBV4-3; j_call: TRBJ1-4